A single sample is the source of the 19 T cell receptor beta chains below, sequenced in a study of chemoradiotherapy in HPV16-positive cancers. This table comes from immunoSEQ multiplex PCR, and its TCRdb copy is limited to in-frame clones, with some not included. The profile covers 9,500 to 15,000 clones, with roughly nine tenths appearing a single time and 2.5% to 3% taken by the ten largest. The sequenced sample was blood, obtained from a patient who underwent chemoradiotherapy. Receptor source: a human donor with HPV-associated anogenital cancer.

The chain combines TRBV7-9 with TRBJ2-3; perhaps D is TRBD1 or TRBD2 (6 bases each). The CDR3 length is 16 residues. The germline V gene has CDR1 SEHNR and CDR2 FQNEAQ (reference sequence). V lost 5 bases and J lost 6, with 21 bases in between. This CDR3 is CASSDKGHGLSDTQYF. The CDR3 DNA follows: TGTGCCAGCAGCGACAAGGGACATGGACTATCTGATACGCAGTATTTT.

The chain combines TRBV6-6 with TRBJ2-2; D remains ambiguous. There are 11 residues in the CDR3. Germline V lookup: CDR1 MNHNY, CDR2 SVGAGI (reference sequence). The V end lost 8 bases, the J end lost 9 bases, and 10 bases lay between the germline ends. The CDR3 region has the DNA TGTGCCAGCCTAATAGGAAGGGAGCTGTTTTTT. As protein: CASLIGRELFF.

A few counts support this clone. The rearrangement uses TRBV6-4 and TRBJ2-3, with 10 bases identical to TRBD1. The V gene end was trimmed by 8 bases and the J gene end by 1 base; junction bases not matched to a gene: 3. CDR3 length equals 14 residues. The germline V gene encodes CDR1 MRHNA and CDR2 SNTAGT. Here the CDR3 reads CASAGTGGTDTQYF. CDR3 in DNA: TGTGCCAGCGCCGGGACAGGGGGCACAGATACGCAGTATTTT.

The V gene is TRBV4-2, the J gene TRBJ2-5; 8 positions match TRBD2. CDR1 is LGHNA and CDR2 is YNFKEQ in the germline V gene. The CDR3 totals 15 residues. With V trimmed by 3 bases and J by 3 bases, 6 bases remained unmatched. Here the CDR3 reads CASSQYGGAEETQYF. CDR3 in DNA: TGTGCCAGCAGCCAGTACGGGGGGGCCGAAGAGACCCAGTACTTC.

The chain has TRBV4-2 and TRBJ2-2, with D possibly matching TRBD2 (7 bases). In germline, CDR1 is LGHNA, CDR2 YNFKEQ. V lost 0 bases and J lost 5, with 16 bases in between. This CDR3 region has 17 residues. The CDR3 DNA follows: TGTGCCAGCAGCCAAGACGGCGGGGGCGCGGGGACCGGGGAGCTGTTTTTT. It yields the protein CASSQDGGGAGTGELFF.

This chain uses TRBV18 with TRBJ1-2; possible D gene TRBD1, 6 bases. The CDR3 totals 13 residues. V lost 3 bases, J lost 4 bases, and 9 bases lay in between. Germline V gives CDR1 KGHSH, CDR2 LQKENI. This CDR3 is CASSPDRSYGYTF. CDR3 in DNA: TGTGCCAGCTCACCCGACAGGAGCTATGGCTACACCTTC. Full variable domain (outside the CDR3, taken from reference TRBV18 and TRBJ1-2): NAGVMQNPRHLVRRRGQEARLRCSPMKGHSHVYWYRQLPEEGLKFMVYLQKENIIDESGMPKERFSAEFPKEGPSILRIQQVVRGDSAAYFCASSPDRSYGYTFGSGTRLTVV.

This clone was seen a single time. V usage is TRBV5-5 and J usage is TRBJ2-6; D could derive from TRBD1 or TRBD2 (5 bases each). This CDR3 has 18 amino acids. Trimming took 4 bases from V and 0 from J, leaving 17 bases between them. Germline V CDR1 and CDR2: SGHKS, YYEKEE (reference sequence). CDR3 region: CASSPNFAGSSGANVLTF. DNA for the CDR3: TGTGCCAGCAGCCCCAACTTCGCAGGGAGCTCTGGGGCCAACGTCCTGACTTTC.

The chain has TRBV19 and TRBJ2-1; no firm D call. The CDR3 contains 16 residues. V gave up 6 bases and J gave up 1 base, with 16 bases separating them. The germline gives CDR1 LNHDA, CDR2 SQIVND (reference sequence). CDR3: CASRLGNTFSYNEQFF. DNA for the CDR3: TGTGCCAGTAGACTGGGAAACACCTTTTCCTACAATGAGCAGTTCTTC.

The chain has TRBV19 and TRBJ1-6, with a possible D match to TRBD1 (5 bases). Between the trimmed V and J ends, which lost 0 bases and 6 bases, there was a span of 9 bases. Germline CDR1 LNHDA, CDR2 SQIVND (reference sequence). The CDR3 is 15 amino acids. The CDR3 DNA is TGTGCCAGTAGTATAGATCTCGGGGGTAATTCACCCCTCCACTTT. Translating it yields CASSIDLGGNSPLHF.

The CDR3 loop is CASSFGDRGLGNTEAFF. The CDR3 coding sequence is TGTGCCAGCAGCTTCGGGGACAGGGGGCTCGGGAACACTGAAGCTTTCTTT. V and J are TRBV7-9 and TRBJ1-1; TRBD1 aligns across 12 bases. The J segment lost 1 base and the V segment lost 3 bases, leaving 6 bases of the junction unmatched. CDR1 and CDR2 from the germline V gene are SEHNR and FQNEAQ (reference sequence). CDR3 size: 17 residues.

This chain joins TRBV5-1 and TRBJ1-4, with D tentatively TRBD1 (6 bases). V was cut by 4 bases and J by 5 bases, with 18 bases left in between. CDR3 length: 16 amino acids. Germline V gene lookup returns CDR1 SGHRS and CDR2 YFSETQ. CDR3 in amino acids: CASSHLPGQENEKLFF. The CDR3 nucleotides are TGCGCCAGCAGCCACCTACCGGGACAAGAAAATGAAAAACTGTTTTTT.

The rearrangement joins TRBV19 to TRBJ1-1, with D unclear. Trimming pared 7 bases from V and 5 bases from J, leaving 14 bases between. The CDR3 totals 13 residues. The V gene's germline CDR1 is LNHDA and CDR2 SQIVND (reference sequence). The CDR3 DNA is TGTGCCAGTACGCCCAGTTTGGGGACTGAAGCTTTCTTT. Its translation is CASTPSLGTEAFF. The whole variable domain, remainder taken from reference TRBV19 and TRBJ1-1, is DGGITQSPKYLFRKEGQNVTLSCEQNLNHDAMYWYRQDPGQGLRLIYYSQIVNDFQKGDIAEGYSVSREKKESFPLTVTSAQKNPTAFYLCASTPSLGTEAFFGQGTRLTVV.

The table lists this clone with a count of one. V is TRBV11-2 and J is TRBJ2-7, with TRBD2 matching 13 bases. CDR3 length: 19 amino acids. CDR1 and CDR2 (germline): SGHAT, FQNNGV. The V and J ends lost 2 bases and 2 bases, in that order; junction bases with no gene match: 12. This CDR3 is CASSLRRRTSGGLTYEQYF. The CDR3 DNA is TGTGCCAGCAGCTTAAGGAGAAGGACTAGCGGGGGCCTTACCTACGAGCAGTACTTC.

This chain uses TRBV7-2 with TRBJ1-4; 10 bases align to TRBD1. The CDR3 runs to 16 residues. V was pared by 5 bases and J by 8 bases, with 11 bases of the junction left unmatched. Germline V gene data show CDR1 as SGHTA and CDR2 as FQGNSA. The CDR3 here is CASSPSDRGRFEKLFF. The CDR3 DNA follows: TGTGCCAGCAGCCCTAGCGACAGGGGGCGTTTCGAAAAACTGTTTTTT.

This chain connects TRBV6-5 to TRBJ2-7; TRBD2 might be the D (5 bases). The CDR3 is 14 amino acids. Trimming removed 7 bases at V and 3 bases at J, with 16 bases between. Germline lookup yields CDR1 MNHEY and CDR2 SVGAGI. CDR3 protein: CASTPSHGGYEQYF. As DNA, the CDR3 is TGTGCCAGCACACCATCGCATGGAGGCTACGAGCAGTACTTC.

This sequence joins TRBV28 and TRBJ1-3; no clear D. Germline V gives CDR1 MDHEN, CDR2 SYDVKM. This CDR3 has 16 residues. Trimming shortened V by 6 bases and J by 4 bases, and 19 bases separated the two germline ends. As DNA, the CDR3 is TGTGCCAGCAGCCGCATTCCGGGATTGGGGGGAAACACCATATATTTT. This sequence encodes CASSRIPGLGGNTIYF.

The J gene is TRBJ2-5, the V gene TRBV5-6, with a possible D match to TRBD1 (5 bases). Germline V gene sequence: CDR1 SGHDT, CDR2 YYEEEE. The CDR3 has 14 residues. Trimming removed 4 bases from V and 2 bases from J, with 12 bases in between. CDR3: CASSTQVNQETQYF. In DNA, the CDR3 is TGTGCCAGCAGCACACAGGTGAATCAAGAGACCCAGTACTTC.

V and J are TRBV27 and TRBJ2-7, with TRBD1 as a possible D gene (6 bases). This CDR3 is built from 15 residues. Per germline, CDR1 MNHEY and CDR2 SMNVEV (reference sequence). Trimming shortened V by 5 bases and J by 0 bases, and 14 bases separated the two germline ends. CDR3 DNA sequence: TGTGCCAGCAGTACTTTGGACAGTAGCTCCTACGAGCAGTACTTC. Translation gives CASSTLDSSSYEQYF.

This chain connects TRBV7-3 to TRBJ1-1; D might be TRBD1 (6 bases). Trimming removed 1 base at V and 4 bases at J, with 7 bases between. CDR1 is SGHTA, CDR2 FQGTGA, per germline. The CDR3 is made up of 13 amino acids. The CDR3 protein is CASSLRQATEAFF. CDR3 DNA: TGTGCCAGCAGCTTAAGACAGGCCACTGAAGCTTTCTTT.